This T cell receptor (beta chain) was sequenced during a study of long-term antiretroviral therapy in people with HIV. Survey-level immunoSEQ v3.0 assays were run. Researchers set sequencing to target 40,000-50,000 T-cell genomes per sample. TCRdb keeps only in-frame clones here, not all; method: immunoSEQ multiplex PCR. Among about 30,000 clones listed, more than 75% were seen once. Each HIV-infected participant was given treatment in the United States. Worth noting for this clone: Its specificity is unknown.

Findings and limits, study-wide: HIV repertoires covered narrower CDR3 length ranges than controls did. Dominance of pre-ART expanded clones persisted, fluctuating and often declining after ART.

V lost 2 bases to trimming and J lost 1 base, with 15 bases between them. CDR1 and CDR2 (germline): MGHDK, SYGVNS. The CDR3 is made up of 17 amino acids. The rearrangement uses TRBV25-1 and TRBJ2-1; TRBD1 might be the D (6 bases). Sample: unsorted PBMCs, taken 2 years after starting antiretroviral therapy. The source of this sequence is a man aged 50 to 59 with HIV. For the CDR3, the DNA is TGTGCCAGCAGTGAAGCGAGGCAGGGGACATCCTACAATGAGCAGTTCTTC. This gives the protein CASSEARQGTSYNEQFF.